These 5 T cell receptor beta chains came from one sample sequenced in a study of a mutant IDH1 vaccine in newly diagnosed glioma. Which antigens these TCRs recognize remains unknown. Sequenced by immunoSEQ multiplex PCR; TCRdb stores in-frame clones only, minus some. In the table there are roughly 34,000 clones, roughly 80% of which are singletons. Time point indicated: week 5, during vaccination. Every vaccination contained 300 ug of the mutant IDH1 20-mer peptide and was paired with topical imiquimod. The sequenced sample was PBMCs, obtained from a glioma patient whose treatment included an IDH1 peptide vaccine. Receptor source: a man aged 50 to 59 with glioma.

The rearrangement links TRBV27 to TRBJ2-5, with 7 bases aligning to TRBD1. The CDR3 has 13 residues. Trimming cost V 10 bases and J 5 bases; bases outside gene matches: 10. Germline V gene sequence: CDR1 MNHEY, CDR2 SMNVEV (reference sequence). The CDR3 DNA is TGTGCCAACGAGACAGGGAGAACGGAGACCCAGTACTTC. It codes for CANETGRTETQYF.

A single count supports this clone. The rearrangement joins TRBV11-2 to TRBJ1-5, with D unclear. Deletions cut 5 bases from V and 7 bases from J, with 24 bases between. Germline V gene lookup returns CDR1 SGHAT and CDR2 FQNNGV. CDR3 length: 17 residues. CDR3 amino acids: CASSPTLVVKFCQPQHF. Here the CDR3 DNA reads TGTGCCAGCAGCCCGACACTTGTTGTGAAATTTTGCCAGCCCCAGCATTTT.

The V gene is TRBV27, the J gene TRBJ2-5; 11 bases are a match to TRBD1. Trimming cost V 6 bases and J 0 bases; bases outside gene matches: 3. CDR1 MNHEY and CDR2 SMNVEV come from the germline V gene (reference sequence). CDR3 size: 15 residues. In DNA form, the CDR3 reads TGTGCCAGCAGCCCGGACAGGGGGCACCAAGAGACCCAGTACTTC. Translated, it gives CASSPDRGHQETQYF.

The V gene is TRBV5-1, the J gene TRBJ2-3, with TRBD2 matching 14 bases. This CDR3 contains 16 residues. V lost 3 bases and J lost 4; bases outside the gene matches: 4. Germline values: CDR1 SGHRS, CDR2 YFSETQ. The CDR3 is CASSSLTSGGADTQYF. CDR3 sequence (DNA): TGCGCCAGCAGCTCCCTGACTAGCGGGGGGGCAGATACGCAGTATTTT.

In its sample, this clone was seen once. V gene TRBV4-1 combines with J gene TRBJ2-1, with TRBD2 matching 9 bases. Losses at the gene ends were 4 bases for V and 7 bases for J; bases not matched to a gene: 11. This CDR3 comprises 16 residues. Germline V gives CDR1 MGHRA, CDR2 YSYEKL. The CDR3 sequence: CASSPLEAGGLNEQFF. Written as DNA, the CDR3 is TGCGCCAGCAGCCCCCTGGAGGCGGGAGGGCTAAATGAGCAGTTCTTC.